This T cell receptor (beta chain) was observed in a study of blood T cells in healthy people across ages. On this clonotype itself: Its antigen remains unknown.

V shed 1 base, J shed 11 bases, and the junction held 11 bases outside the gene matches. The germline V gene has CDR1 DFQATT and CDR2 SNEGSKA (reference sequence). The CDR3 spans 14 residues. Primers used in a second PCR of roughly 6 to 12 cycles were a sample-barcoded 5' primer and a J-beta primer mix. TCRdb passed the 5' RACE reads through MiXCR, listing each CDR3 protein once. This table has hundreds of thousands of distinct CDR3 sequences, approximately 21% appearing once. Healthy Caucasian individuals from Russia aged roughly 6 to 100 were enrolled as donors. Regarding the study as a whole: Diversity of TCR beta correlated strongly with naive T cell percentage.

The TCR comes from a man in his 70s in good health. This chain joins TRBV20-1 and TRBJ2-1; 7 bases align to TRBD1. The sequencing input was blood. The CDR3 sequence: CSARVGTDNGKQFF. The CDR3 DNA reads TGCAGTGCTAGAGTGGGGACAGATAACGGCAAGCAGTTCTTC.